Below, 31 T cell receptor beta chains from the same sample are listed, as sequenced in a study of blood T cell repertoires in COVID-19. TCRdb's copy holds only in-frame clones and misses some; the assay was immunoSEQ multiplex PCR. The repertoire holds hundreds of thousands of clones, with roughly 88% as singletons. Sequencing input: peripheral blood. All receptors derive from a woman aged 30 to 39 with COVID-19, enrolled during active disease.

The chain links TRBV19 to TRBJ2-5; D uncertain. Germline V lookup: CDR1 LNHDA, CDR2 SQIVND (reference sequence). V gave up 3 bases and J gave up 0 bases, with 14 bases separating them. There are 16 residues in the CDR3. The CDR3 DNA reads TGTGCCAGTAGTATCTATGGTATTTCGTACCAAGAGACCCAGTACTTC. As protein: CASSIYGISYQETQYF.

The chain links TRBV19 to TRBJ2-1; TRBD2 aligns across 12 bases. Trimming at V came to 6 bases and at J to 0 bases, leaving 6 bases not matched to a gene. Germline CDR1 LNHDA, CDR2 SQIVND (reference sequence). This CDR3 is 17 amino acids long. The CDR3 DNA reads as TGTGCCAGTAGCTCCCGGACTAGCGGGGTCTCCTACAATGAGCAGTTCTTC. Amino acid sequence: CASSSRTSGVSYNEQFF.

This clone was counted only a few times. As DNA, the CDR3 is TGTGCCAGCAGCGACATAGTAAACACCATATATTTT. It specifies CASSDIVNTIYF. This rearrangement joins TRBV7-9 to TRBJ1-3; D ambiguous. The CDR3 totals 12 residues. V lost 5 bases and J 6 bases, leaving 8 bases between the germline ends. In germline, CDR1 is SEHNR, CDR2 FQNEAQ (reference sequence).

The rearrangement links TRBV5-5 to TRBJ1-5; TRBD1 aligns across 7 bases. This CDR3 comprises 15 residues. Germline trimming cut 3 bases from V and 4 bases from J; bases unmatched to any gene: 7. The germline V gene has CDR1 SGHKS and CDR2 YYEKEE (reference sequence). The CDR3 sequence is CASSSTSRGNQPQHF. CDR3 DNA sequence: TGTGCCAGCAGCTCGACGAGCAGGGGGAATCAGCCCCAGCATTTT. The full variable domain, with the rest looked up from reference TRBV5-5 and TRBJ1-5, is DAGVTQSPTHLIKTRGQQVTLRCSPISGHKSVSWYQQVLGQGPQFIFQYYEKEERGRGNFPDRFSARQFPNYSSELNVNALLLGDSALYLCASSSTSRGNQPQHFGDGTRLSIL.

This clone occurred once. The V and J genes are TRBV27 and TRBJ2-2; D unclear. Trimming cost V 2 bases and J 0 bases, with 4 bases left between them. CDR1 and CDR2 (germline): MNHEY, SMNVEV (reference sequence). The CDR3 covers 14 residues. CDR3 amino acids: CASSLLTNTGELFF. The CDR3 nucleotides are TGTGCCAGCAGTTTACTAACGAACACCGGGGAGCTGTTTTTT.

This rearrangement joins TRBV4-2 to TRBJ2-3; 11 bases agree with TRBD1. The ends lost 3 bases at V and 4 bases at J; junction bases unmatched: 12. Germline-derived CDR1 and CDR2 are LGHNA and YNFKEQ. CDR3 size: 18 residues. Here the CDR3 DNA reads TGTGCCAGCAGCCATTTTGGCGGACAGGGGGCCGGGGCAGATACGCAGTATTTT. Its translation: CASSHFGGQGAGADTQYF.

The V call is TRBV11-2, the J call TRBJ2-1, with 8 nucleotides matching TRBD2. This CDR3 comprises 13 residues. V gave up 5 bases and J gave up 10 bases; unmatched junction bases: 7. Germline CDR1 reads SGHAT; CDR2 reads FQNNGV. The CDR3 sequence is CASSRGGHWEQFF. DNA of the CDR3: TGTGCCAGCAGCCGCGGGGGGCATTGGGAGCAGTTCTTC.

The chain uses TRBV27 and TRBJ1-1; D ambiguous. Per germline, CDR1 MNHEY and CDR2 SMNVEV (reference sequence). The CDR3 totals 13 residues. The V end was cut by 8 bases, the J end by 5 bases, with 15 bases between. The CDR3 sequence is CASRAEGYTEAFF. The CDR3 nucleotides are TGTGCCAGCCGTGCCGAGGGCTATACTGAAGCTTTCTTT.

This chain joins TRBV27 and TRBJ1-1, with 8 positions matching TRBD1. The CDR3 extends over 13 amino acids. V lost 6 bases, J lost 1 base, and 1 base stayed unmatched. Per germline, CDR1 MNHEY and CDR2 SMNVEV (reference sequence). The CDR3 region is CASSGQGNTEAFF. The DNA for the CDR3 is TGTGCCAGCAGCGGACAGGGGAACACTGAAGCTTTCTTT.

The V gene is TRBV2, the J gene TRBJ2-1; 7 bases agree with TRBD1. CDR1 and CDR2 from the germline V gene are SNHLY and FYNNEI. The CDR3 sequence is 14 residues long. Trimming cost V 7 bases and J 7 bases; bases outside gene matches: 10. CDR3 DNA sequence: TGTGCCAGCATGTCGGGGACAGCTCCTAATGAGCAGTTCTTC. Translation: CASMSGTAPNEQFF. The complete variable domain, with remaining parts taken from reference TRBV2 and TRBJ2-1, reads EPEVTQTPSHQVTQMGQEVILRCVPISNHLYFYWYRQILGQKVEFLVSFYNNEISEKSEIFDDQFSVERPDGSNFTLKIRSTKLEDSAMYFCASMSGTAPNEQFFGPGTRLTVL.

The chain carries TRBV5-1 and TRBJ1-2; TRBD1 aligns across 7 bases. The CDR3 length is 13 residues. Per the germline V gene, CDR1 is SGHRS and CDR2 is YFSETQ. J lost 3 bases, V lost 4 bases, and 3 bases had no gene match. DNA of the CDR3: TGCGCCAGCAGCCCCGACAGGGACTATGGCTACACCTTC. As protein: CASSPDRDYGYTF.

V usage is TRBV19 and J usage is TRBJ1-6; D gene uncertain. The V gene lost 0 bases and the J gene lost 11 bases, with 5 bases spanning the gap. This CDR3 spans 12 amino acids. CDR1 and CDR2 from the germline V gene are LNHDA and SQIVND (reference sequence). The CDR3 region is CASSIDLAPLHF. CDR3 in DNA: TGTGCCAGTAGTATAGATCTTGCACCCCTCCACTTT.

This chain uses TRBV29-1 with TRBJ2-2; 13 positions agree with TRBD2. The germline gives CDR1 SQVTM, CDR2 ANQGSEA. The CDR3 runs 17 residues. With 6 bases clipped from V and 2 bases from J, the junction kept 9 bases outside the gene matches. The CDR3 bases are TGCAGCGTGGAACTAGCGGGAGGGCCTCTCAACACCGGGGAGCTGTTTTTT. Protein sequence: CSVELAGGPLNTGELFF.

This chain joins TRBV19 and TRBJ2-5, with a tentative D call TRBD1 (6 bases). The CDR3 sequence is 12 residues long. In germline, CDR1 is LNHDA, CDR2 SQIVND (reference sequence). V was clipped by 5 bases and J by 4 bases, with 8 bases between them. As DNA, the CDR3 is TGTGCCAGTAGTTTCAGGGGAGAGACCCAGTACTTC. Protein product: CASSFRGETQYF.

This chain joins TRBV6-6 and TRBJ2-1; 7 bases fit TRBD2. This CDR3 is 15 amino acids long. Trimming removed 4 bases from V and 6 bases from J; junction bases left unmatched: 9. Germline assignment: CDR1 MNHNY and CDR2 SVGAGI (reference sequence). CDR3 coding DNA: TGTGCCAGCAGTTCGCGGGCTAGCGGCGTCAATGAGCAGTTCTTC. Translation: CASSSRASGVNEQFF.

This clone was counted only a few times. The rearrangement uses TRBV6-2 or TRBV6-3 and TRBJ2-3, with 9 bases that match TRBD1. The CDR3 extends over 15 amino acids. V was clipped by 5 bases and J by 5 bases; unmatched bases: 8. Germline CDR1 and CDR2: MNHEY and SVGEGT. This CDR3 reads CASSQQGAGRDTQYF. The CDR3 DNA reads TGTGCCAGCAGTCAACAGGGGGCAGGAAGAGATACGCAGTATTTT.

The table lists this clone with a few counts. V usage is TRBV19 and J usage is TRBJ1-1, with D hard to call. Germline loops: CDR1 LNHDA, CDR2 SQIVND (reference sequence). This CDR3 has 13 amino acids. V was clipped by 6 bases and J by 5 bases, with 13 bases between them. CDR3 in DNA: TGTGCCAGTAGAGGGCAGAGGGAGACTGAAGCTTTCTTT. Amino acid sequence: CASRGQRETEAFF.

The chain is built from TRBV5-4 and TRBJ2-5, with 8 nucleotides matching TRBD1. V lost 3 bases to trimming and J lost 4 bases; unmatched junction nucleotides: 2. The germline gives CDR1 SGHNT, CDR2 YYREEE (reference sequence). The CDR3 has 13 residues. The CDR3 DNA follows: TGTGCCAGCAGCTGGACAGGGTCAGAGACCCAGTACTTC. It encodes CASSWTGSETQYF.

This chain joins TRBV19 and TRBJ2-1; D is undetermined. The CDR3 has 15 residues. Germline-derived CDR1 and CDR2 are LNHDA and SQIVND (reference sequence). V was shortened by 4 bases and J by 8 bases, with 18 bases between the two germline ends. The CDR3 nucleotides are TGTGCCAGTAGTAAGGCCCCGCAGCGTAGTGATGAGCAGTTCTTC. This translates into CASSKAPQRSDEQFF.

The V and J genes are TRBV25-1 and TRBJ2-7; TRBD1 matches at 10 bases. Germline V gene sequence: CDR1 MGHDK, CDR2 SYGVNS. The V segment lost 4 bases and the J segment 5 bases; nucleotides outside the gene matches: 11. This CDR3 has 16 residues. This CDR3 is CASSGTGTGDLHEQYF. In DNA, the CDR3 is TGTGCCAGCAGTGGAACCGGGACAGGGGATTTGCACGAGCAGTACTTC.

CDR3 DNA: TGCGCCAGCAGCCAAGATGGGACAGGGGACGGCTACACCTTC. Its protein is CASSQDGTGDGYTF. This chain links TRBV4-3 with TRBJ1-2; 10 bases line up with TRBD1. Per germline, CDR1 LGHNA and CDR2 YSLEER. This CDR3 comprises 14 residues. The J segment lost 8 bases and the V segment lost 0 bases, leaving 3 bases of the junction unmatched.

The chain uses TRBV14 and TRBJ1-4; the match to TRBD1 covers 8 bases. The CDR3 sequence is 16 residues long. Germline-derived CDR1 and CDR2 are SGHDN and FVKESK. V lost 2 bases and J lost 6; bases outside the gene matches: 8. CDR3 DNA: TGTGCCAGCAGCCAACCAACAGGGGGACGAGATGAAAAACTGTTTTTT. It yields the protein CASSQPTGGRDEKLFF.

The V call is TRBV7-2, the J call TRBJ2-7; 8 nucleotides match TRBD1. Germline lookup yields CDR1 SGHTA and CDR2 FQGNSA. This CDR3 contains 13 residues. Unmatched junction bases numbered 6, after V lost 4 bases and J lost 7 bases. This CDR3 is CASSSRQGREQYV. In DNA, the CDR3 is TGTGCCAGCAGCTCTCGACAGGGGAGGGAGCAGTACGTC.

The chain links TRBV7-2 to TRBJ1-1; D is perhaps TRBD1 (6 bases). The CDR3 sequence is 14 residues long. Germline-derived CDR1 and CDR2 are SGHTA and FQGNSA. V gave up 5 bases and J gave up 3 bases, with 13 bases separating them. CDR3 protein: CASSVGGRDTEAFF. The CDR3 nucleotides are TGTGCCAGCAGCGTAGGGGGGAGGGACACTGAAGCTTTCTTT.

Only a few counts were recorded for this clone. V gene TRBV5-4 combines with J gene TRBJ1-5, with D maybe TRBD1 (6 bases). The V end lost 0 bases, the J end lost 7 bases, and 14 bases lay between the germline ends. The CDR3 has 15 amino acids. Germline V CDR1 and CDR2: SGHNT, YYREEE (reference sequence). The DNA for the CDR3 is TGTGCCAGCAGCTTGGGGCCAGGGGAGAGACAGCCCCAGCATTTT. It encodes CASSLGPGERQPQHF.

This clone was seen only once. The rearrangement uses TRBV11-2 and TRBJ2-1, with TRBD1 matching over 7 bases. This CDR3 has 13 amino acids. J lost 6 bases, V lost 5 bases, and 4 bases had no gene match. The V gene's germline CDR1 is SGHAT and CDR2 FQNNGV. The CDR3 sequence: CASSPRQGNEQFF. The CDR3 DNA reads TGTGCCAGCAGCCCCAGACAGGGCAATGAGCAGTTCTTC.

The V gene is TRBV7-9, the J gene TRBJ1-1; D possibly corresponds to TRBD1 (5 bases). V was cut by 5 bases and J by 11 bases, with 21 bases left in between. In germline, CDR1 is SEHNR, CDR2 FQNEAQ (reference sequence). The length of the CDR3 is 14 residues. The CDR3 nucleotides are TGTGCCAGCAGCGTCCATCAGGGTCCGGCGGGGGCTTTCTTT. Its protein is CASSVHQGPAGAFF. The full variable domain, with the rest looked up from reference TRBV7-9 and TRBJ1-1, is DTGVSQNPRHKITKRGQNVTFRCDPISEHNRLYWYRQTLGQGPEFLTYFQNEAQLEKSRLLSDRFSAERPKGSFSTLEIQRTEQGDSAMYLCASSVHQGPAGAFFGQGTRLTVV.

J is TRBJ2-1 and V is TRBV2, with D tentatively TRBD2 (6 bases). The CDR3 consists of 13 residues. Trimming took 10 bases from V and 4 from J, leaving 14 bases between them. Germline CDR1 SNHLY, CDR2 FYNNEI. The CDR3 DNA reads TGTGCCACCGGAGTTAGCGGTTACAATGAGCAGTTCTTC. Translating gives CATGVSGYNEQFF.

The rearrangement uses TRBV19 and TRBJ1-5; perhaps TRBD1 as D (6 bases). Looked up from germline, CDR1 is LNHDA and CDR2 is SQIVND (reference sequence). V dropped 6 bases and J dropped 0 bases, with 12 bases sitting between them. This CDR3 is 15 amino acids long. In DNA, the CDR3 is TGTGCCAGTAGCGTGGGACATTATAGCAATCAGCCCCAGCATTTT. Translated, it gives CASSVGHYSNQPQHF.

CDR3: CASSSSAEAFF. The DNA of the CDR3 is TGTGCCAGCAGCTCCTCGGCTGAAGCTTTCTTT. The chain has TRBV7-9 and TRBJ1-1; D is uncertain. Looked up from germline, CDR1 is SEHNR and CDR2 is FQNEAQ (reference sequence). V was cut by 4 bases and J by 6 bases, with 6 bases left in between. The CDR3 consists of 11 residues.

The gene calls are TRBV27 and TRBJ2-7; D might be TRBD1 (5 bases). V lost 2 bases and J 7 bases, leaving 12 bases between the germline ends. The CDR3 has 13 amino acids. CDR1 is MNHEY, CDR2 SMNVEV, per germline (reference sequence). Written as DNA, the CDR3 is TGTGCCAGCAGTTTAACGGCAGGGAATGAGCAGTACGTC. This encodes CASSLTAGNEQYV.